The following is a T cell receptor (beta chain) sequence with its context. As yet, its antigen is unknown. A second PCR of roughly 7 to 11 cycles used a sample-barcoded 5' primer and a J-beta primer mix. TCRdb recomputed calls from the 5' RACE reads with MiXCR, one row per CDR3 protein. The repertoire holds around 700,000 distinct CDR3 sequences, with about 25% as singletons. The source of the sample is a study of blood T cells in healthy people across ages. Study-level results: Older individuals had lower TCR beta diversity per million T cells (the decline was roughly linear).

Germline V gives CDR1 DFQATT, CDR2 SNEGSKA (reference sequence). The CDR3 has 14 residues. V was cut by 6 bases and J by 0 bases, with 15 bases left in between. This same sample was also taken into another study, of T cells of mothers and their children. That study reports: Six children, together with their three healthy Caucasian mothers, made up the donors. During the second PCR, the M1S primer introduced sample barcodes along with 2-4 random nucleotides.

The TCR sequence derives from a boy aged 5 to 17 in good health. Sequenced material: blood. The chain links TRBV20-1 to TRBJ2-7; a possible D gene is TRBD2 (5 bases). In nucleotides, the CDR3 is TGCAGTGCCCTCCCCGTCGGGATCTCCTACGAGCAGTACTTC. Its translation is CSALPVGISYEQYF.